These 25 T cell receptor beta chains were all obtained from the same sample, sequenced in a study of T cells expressing NK-cell markers. TCRdb reprocessed the 5' RACE reads and keeps a single row for each CDR3 protein, giving no DNA. The listing records about 540,000 distinct CDR3 sequences. Sequenced input: blood T cells: a sorted CD56 or NKG2C T cell subset, CD4+ or CD8+ T cells, or bulk PBMC T cells (not recorded which). These receptors all stem from a man aged 18 to 30 in good health.

The chain uses TRBV19 and TRBJ2-3; the TCRdb call, TRBD1, lacks DNA for checking. Germline lookup yields CDR1 LNHDA and CDR2 SQIVND (reference sequence). CDR3 size: 16 residues. CDR3 residues: CASSMLVGVSTDTQYF. The complete variable domain, with remaining parts taken from reference TRBV19 and TRBJ2-3, reads DGGITQSPKYLFRKEGQNVTLSCEQNLNHDAMYWYRQDPGQGLRLIYYSQIVNDFQKGDIAEGYSVSREKKESFPLTVTSAQKNPTAFYLCASSMLVGVSTDTQYFGPGTRLTVL.

The CDR3 protein is CAISESWRGDYNEQFF. The V gene is TRBV10-3, the J gene TRBJ2-1; TCRdb lists TRBD2, though no DNA is available to test this call. CDR1 and CDR2 (germline): ENHRY, SYGVKD. The CDR3 totals 16 residues.

The J gene is TRBJ2-5, the V gene TRBV20-1; TCRdb's D call, TRBD2, is unchecked because there is no DNA. This CDR3 has 16 amino acids. Germline CDR1 and CDR2: DFQATT and SNEGSKA (reference sequence). CDR3: CSGGQGGAGGPETQYF.

J is TRBJ2-7 and V is TRBV6-2 or TRBV6-3; TCRdb names TRBD2, which stays unverified in the absence of DNA. Germline V CDR1 and CDR2: MNHEY, SVGEGT. There are 17 residues in the CDR3. The CDR3 region is CASSYSPSSGINYEQYF.

V and J are TRBV4-1 and TRBJ2-3; the D call from TCRdb, TRBD1, cannot be confirmed without DNA. The CDR3 length is 16 residues. The germline V gene has CDR1 MGHRA and CDR2 YSYEKL. CDR3 region: CASSPNPDRVTDTQYF.

The chain combines TRBV18 with TRBJ2-1. This CDR3 is built from 14 residues. CDR1 and CDR2 (germline): KGHSH, LQKENI. The CDR3 spells CASSPVGSYNEQFF.

The V gene is TRBV6-4, the J gene TRBJ1-6. The CDR3 is 13 amino acids. Looked up from germline, CDR1 is MRHNA and CDR2 is SNTAGT. The CDR3 here is CASSVEANSPLHF.

V usage is TRBV20-1 and J usage is TRBJ2-7; the TCRdb D gene call, TRBD1, has no DNA to confirm it. CDR1 is DFQATT, CDR2 SNEGSKA, per germline (reference sequence). This CDR3 has 17 amino acids. CDR3 residues: CSARDQRDRGRGYEQYF.

The chain joins TRBV2 to TRBJ2-7. The germline V gene has CDR1 SNHLY and CDR2 FYNNEI. The CDR3 has 15 residues. The CDR3 sequence: CASRVGSSGNYEQYF.

The J gene is TRBJ2-5, the V gene TRBV4-2; lacking DNA, the TRBD1 call made by TCRdb goes unchecked. The CDR3 spans 16 residues. Looked up from germline, CDR1 is LGHNA and CDR2 is YNFKEQ. The CDR3 sequence: CASSQTYRGSQETQYF.

The chain links TRBV18 to TRBJ1-3. Germline CDR1 reads KGHSH; CDR2 reads LQKENI. The CDR3 consists of 17 residues. The CDR3 sequence is CASSPPGHASSGNTIYF.

V is TRBV20-1 and J is TRBJ2-3; TCRdb lists TRBD1, though no DNA is available to test this call. Germline lookup yields CDR1 DFQATT and CDR2 SNEGSKA (reference sequence). The CDR3 is made up of 14 amino acids. The CDR3 reads CSASRRGGTDTQYF.

The chain combines TRBV18 with TRBJ2-1; TCRdb selects TRBD2, and the lack of DNA leaves this call unchecked. CDR1 and CDR2 (germline): KGHSH, LQKENI. The CDR3 loop spans 15 amino acids. The CDR3 loop is CASSYQTSGEDEQFF. The variable domain in full, completed from reference TRBV18 and TRBJ2-1, reads NAGVMQNPRHLVRRRGQEARLRCSPMKGHSHVYWYRQLPEEGLKFMVYLQKENIIDESGMPKERFSAEFPKEGPSILRIQQVVRGDSAAYFCASSYQTSGEDEQFFGPGTRLTVL.

This rearrangement joins TRBV2 to TRBJ1-4; with no DNA, the TCRdb D assignment of TRBD1 cannot be verified. The germline CDR1 and CDR2 sequences are SNHLY and FYNNEI. The length of the CDR3 is 14 residues. The CDR3 loop is CASREDSLMKMLFF.

The chain uses TRBV6-1 and TRBJ2-1; TCRdb lists TRBD1, though no DNA is available to test this call. This CDR3 has 14 residues. Germline V gene sequence: CDR1 MNHNS, CDR2 SASEGT. CDR3 in amino acids: CASSPWGLVNEQFF.

This sequence joins TRBV27 and TRBJ2-1; TCRdb's D call, TRBD2, is unchecked because there is no DNA. From germline, CDR1 is MNHEY and CDR2 SMNVEV (reference sequence). This CDR3 spans 17 amino acids. CDR3 sequence: CASSSGSGPPRWDEQFF.

V and J are TRBV3-1 and TRBJ2-1. The CDR3 is 15 amino acids. Germline V gene lookup returns CDR1 LGHDT and CDR2 YNNKEL (reference sequence). CDR3 loop: CASSQSRFTILEQFF.

The chain uses TRBV11-2 and TRBJ2-3. Germline CDR1 reads SGHAT; CDR2 reads FQNNGV. This CDR3 is built from 16 residues. CDR3 in amino acids: CASSLVAVLTTDTQYF.

V is TRBV6-1 and J is TRBJ1-1; the D call from TCRdb, TRBD1, cannot be confirmed without DNA. Germline CDR1 is MNHNS and CDR2 is SASEGT. The CDR3 contains 17 residues. The chain's CDR3 is CASSPRTGGEWVPEAFF.

V and J are TRBV20-1 and TRBJ1-2; the TCRdb D gene call, TRBD1, has no DNA to confirm it. Germline CDR1 is DFQATT and CDR2 is SNEGSKA (reference sequence). This CDR3 contains 14 residues. The CDR3 spells CSARETGSNYGYTF.

The V and J genes are TRBV6-5 and TRBJ1-4; the D call from TCRdb, TRBD1, cannot be confirmed without DNA. The CDR3 runs 17 residues. Per germline, CDR1 MNHEY and CDR2 SVGAGI. The CDR3 reads CASSYSLGPGQGEKLFF.

The chain has TRBV4-2 and TRBJ1-3; the TCRdb call, TRBD1, lacks DNA for checking. CDR1 is LGHNA and CDR2 is YNFKEQ in the germline V gene. This CDR3 contains 16 residues. CDR3 in amino acids: CASSQALGGAANTIYF.

The chain combines TRBV7-2 with TRBJ2-7; TCRdb outputs TRBD1, but without DNA this stays unchecked. The CDR3 runs 16 residues. Germline lookup yields CDR1 SGHTA and CDR2 FQGNSA. The CDR3 is CASSFEPGQDSYEQYF.

This chain connects TRBV24-1 to TRBJ2-3. CDR3 length: 13 residues. Germline V gene data show CDR1 as KGHDR and CDR2 as SFDVKD. Here the CDR3 reads CATSTQLLDTQYF.

The V and J genes are TRBV4-3 and TRBJ2-7. In germline, CDR1 is LGHNA, CDR2 YSLEER. This CDR3 spans 14 amino acids. CDR3 residues: CASSQDYRVYEQYF.